These 22 T cell receptor beta chains share one sample of origin, sequenced in a study of blood T cell repertoires in COVID-19. The assay was immunoSEQ multiplex PCR, and TCRdb's table has in-frame clones only and misses some. The sample carries roughly 24,000 clones, 60% to 85% recorded once. Sequencing was carried out using peripheral blood. These receptors originate from an older man with active or convalescent COVID-19.

J is TRBJ2-6 and V is TRBV28; 10 bases match TRBD1. CDR1 is MDHEN and CDR2 is SYDVKM in the germline V gene. The CDR3 covers 18 residues. Trimming at V came to 4 bases and at J to 0 bases, leaving 6 bases not matched to a gene. CDR3 nucleotide sequence: TGTGCCAGCAGTTCGGACAGGGGGGTTAGCTCTGGGGCCAACGTCCTGACTTTC. This encodes CASSSDRGVSSGANVLTF.

The J gene is TRBJ2-4, the V gene TRBV18, with D unclear. The CDR3 length is 11 residues. Germline assignment: CDR1 KGHSH and CDR2 LQKENI. The V and J ends lost 6 bases and 8 bases respectively, with 8 bases between them. The CDR3 region has the DNA TGTGCCAGCTCCTGGCAGGACATTCAGTACTTC. Amino acid sequence: CASSWQDIQYF.

The rearrangement joins TRBV7-2 to TRBJ1-4; TRBD1 aligns across 9 bases. V shed 1 base, J shed 7 bases, and the junction held 1 base outside the gene matches. This CDR3 spans 14 amino acids. Germline values: CDR1 SGHTA, CDR2 FQGNSA. The CDR3 here is CASSLGQGGEKLFF. The DNA of the CDR3 is TGTGCCAGCAGCTTAGGACAGGGGGGTGAAAAACTGTTTTTT.

The chain couples TRBV7-9 to TRBJ1-2, with 7 positions matching TRBD1. J was trimmed by 9 bases and V by 5 bases; bases with no gene match: 9. The CDR3 length is 13 residues. Germline V gives CDR1 SEHNR, CDR2 FQNEAQ (reference sequence). DNA of the CDR3: TGTGCCAGCAGCCACCCCCAGGGGGTGAGCTACACCTTC. Protein product: CASSHPQGVSYTF.

This clone was counted a few times. This sequence joins TRBV6-2 or TRBV6-3 and TRBJ1-1, with TRBD1 matching over 8 bases. This CDR3 is 17 amino acids long. Germline CDR1 and CDR2: MNHEY and SVGEGT. V lost 4 bases and J lost 3; bases outside the gene matches: 13. This chain's CDR3 is CASSLAGTGWGYTEAFF. Here the CDR3 DNA reads TGTGCCAGCAGTTTAGCCGGGACAGGTTGGGGGTACACTGAAGCTTTCTTT.

The genes are TRBV7-8 and TRBJ2-3; D not certain. CDR1 is SGHVS and CDR2 is FQNEAQ in the germline V gene. Between the trimmed V and J ends, which lost 5 bases and 0 bases, there was a span of 12 bases. The CDR3 extends over 15 amino acids. CDR3 loop: CASSPLGGSTDTQYF. CDR3 nucleotide sequence: TGTGCCAGCAGCCCGCTAGGTGGTAGCACAGATACGCAGTATTTT. Using reference TRBV7-8 and TRBJ2-3 for the parts outside the CDR3, the full variable domain is GAGVSQSPRYKVAKRGQDVALRCDPISGHVSLFWYQQALGQGPEFLTYFQNEAQLDKSGLPSDRFFAERPEGSVSTLKIQRTQQEDSAVYLCASSPLGGSTDTQYFGPGTRLTVL.

The chain recombines TRBV18 with TRBJ1-2; 8 bases match TRBD1. This CDR3 is built from 15 residues. The junction had 10 bases not matched to a gene; V was cut back by 4 bases and J by 6 bases. CDR1 is KGHSH, CDR2 LQKENI, per germline. This chain's CDR3 is CASSQTTGAYDGYTF. CDR3 DNA sequence: TGTGCCAGCTCACAGACGACAGGGGCTTACGATGGCTACACCTTC. Supplemented by reference TRBV18 and TRBJ1-2, the full variable domain reads NAGVMQNPRHLVRRRGQEARLRCSPMKGHSHVYWYRQLPEEGLKFMVYLQKENIIDESGMPKERFSAEFPKEGPSILRIQQVVRGDSAAYFCASSQTTGAYDGYTFGSGTRLTVV.

The V gene is TRBV28, the J gene TRBJ1-4, with TRBD1 identical over 9 bases. J was trimmed by 5 bases and V by 6 bases; bases with no gene match: 1. The CDR3 totals 13 residues. The germline V gene encodes CDR1 MDHEN and CDR2 SYDVKM. This CDR3 is CASRDRGNEKLFF. CDR3 DNA sequence: TGTGCCAGCAGGGACAGGGGAAATGAAAAACTGTTTTTT. Complete variable domain (other parts from reference TRBV28 and TRBJ1-4): DVKVTQSSRYLVKRTGEKVFLECVQDMDHENMFWYRQDPGLGLRLIYFSYDVKMKEKGDIPEGYSVSREKKERFSLILESASTNQTSMYLCASRDRGNEKLFFGSGTQLSVL.

The chain links TRBV19 to TRBJ2-3; 8 bases map to TRBD1. This CDR3 region has 15 residues. After removal of 6 bases from V and 7 bases from J, the junction contained 12 bases not matched to a gene. Per the germline V gene, CDR1 is LNHDA and CDR2 is SQIVND (reference sequence). DNA of the CDR3: TGTGCCAGTAGGATTACCGGGACAGGTTCGAATACGCAGTATTTT. Its protein is CASRITGTGSNTQYF. Full variable domain (missing parts from reference TRBV19 and TRBJ2-3): DGGITQSPKYLFRKEGQNVTLSCEQNLNHDAMYWYRQDPGQGLRLIYYSQIVNDFQKGDIAEGYSVSREKKESFPLTVTSAQKNPTAFYLCASRITGTGSNTQYFGPGTRLTVL.

This clone was seen more than once but under ten times. The rearrangement joins TRBV5-1 to TRBJ2-1; D is perhaps TRBD1 (6 bases). This CDR3 region has 16 residues. Germline V gene sequence: CDR1 SGHRS, CDR2 YFSETQ. The ends were cut back, 0 bases at V and 4 bases at J, with 14 bases in the middle. CDR3 loop: CASSLAVGGNYNEQFF. The CDR3 nucleotides read TGCGCCAGCAGCTTGGCGGTAGGGGGAAATTACAATGAGCAGTTCTTC. The variable domain in full, with the rest retrieved from reference TRBV5-1 and TRBJ2-1, is KAGVTQTPRYLIKTRGQQVTLSCSPISGHRSVSWYQQTPGQGLQFLFEYFSETQRNKGNFPGRFSGRQFSNSRSEMNVSTLELGDSALYLCASSLAVGGNYNEQFFGPGTRLTVL.

The V call is TRBV9, the J call TRBJ1-2; no firm D call. The germline V and J ends were trimmed by 0 bases and 6 bases, with 15 bases remaining between them. The CDR3 sequence is 15 residues long. The germline V gene encodes CDR1 SGDLS and CDR2 YYNGEE. CDR3 nucleotide sequence: TGTGCCAGCAGCGTAGCTCCCCTCGGGGAGGATGGCTACACCTTC. This translates into CASSVAPLGEDGYTF.

V and J are TRBV21-1 and TRBJ2-7; TRBD1 is the table's D call, not checked against the DNA. TRBV21-1 is a pseudogene segment. The CDR3 extends over 17 amino acids. The CDR3, as DNA: TGTGCCAGCAGCGGCCGCCCGGGACACCCTAGCTCCTACGAGCAGTACTTC. Amino acid sequence: CASSGRPGHPSSYEQYF.

The rearrangement links TRBV6-1 to TRBJ1-1; D is possibly TRBD1 (6 bases). The CDR3 is 12 residues long. Trimming took 1 base from V and 10 from J, leaving 10 bases between them. Looked up from germline, CDR1 is MNHNS and CDR2 is SASEGT. The CDR3 DNA sequence: TGTGCCAGCAGTGAAGGGAGCAGGGGAGCTTTCTTT. Encoded protein: CASSEGSRGAFF.

The count of this clone is one. The chain uses TRBV6-2 or TRBV6-3 and TRBJ2-5; TRBD2 agrees at 10 bases. Germline V gives CDR1 MNHEY, CDR2 SVGEGT. CDR3 length equals 15 residues. V shed 2 bases and J 4 bases; nucleotides not matched to a gene: 4. The CDR3 protein is CASSYSGGGIETQYF. DNA for the CDR3: TGTGCCAGCAGTTACAGCGGGGGGGGGATAGAGACCCAGTACTTC.

This chain joins TRBV2 and TRBJ1-6; D gene unclear. Germline V CDR1 and CDR2: SNHLY, FYNNEI. This CDR3 contains 13 residues. Trimming took 7 bases from V and 10 from J, leaving 14 bases between them. DNA for the CDR3: TGTGCCAGCACCAGAGCCGACAAATCACCCCTCCACTTT. Amino acids: CASTRADKSPLHF.

The chain is built from TRBV2 and TRBJ2-3; D perhaps matches TRBD1 (6 bases). Germline V gives CDR1 SNHLY, CDR2 FYNNEI. Trimming took 8 bases from V and 3 from J, leaving 18 bases between them. This CDR3 is built from 15 residues. CDR3 loop: CASSRDTSRTDTQYF. CDR3 sequence (DNA): TGTGCCAGCTCCCGGGACACCTCCAGGACAGATACGCAGTATTTT.

The rearrangement joins TRBV9 to TRBJ1-1; 7 bases match TRBD1. Per the germline V gene, CDR1 is SGDLS and CDR2 is YYNGEE. CDR3 length: 14 amino acids. Losses at the gene ends were 3 bases for V and 5 bases for J; bases not matched to a gene: 7. CDR3 sequence: CASSAHRGSTEAFF. CDR3 nucleotides: TGTGCCAGCAGCGCACACAGGGGTTCTACTGAAGCTTTCTTT.

The V call is TRBV4-1, the J call TRBJ2-6; 8 nucleotides agree with TRBD1. The ends lost 4 bases at V and 2 bases at J; junction bases unmatched: 7. CDR1 and CDR2 from the germline V gene are MGHRA and YSYEKL. The CDR3 is made up of 17 amino acids. The CDR3 reads CASSPRDRSTGANVLTF. The CDR3 DNA follows: TGCGCCAGCAGCCCTAGGGACAGGTCAACTGGGGCCAACGTCCTGACTTTC.

The V gene is TRBV5-6, the J gene TRBJ2-5; 7 nucleotides agree with TRBD1. Trimming removed 4 bases from V and 4 bases from J; junction bases left unmatched: 10. CDR1 and CDR2 from the germline V gene are SGHDT and YYEEEE. The CDR3 sequence is 15 residues long. CDR3 residues: CASSPRDSLLETQYF. CDR3 nucleotide sequence: TGTGCCAGCAGCCCCCGGGACAGCCTATTAGAGACCCAGTACTTC.

The gene calls are TRBV4-1 and TRBJ2-1; 7 bases fit TRBD1. J gave up 2 bases and V 2 bases, and 3 bases lay outside the gene matches. The CDR3 totals 15 residues. Per the germline V gene, CDR1 is MGHRA and CDR2 is YSYEKL. The CDR3 nucleotides are TGCGCCAGCAGCCAAAGGACAGGAACCTACAATGAGCAGTTCTTC. This sequence encodes CASSQRTGTYNEQFF.

On this clone: The identical CDR3 is also encoded by other nucleotide sequences in the sample. The chain carries TRBV7-2 and TRBJ1-2; no firm D call. The CDR3 is 14 residues long. The ends were cut back, 1 base at V and 1 base at J, with 7 bases in the middle. From germline, CDR1 is SGHTA and CDR2 FQGNSA. The CDR3 is CASSLEYSNYGYTF. CDR3 nucleotide sequence: TGTGCCAGCAGCTTAGAATACAGTAACTATGGCTACACCTTC.

The genes are TRBV14 and TRBJ1-1; D remains ambiguous. The CDR3 is 13 residues long. Trimming shortened V by 0 bases and J by 5 bases, and 7 bases separated the two germline ends. Germline V lookup: CDR1 SGHDN, CDR2 FVKESK. The CDR3 region is CASSQDQKTEAFF. The CDR3 DNA reads as TGTGCCAGCAGCCAAGATCAGAAGACTGAAGCTTTCTTT.